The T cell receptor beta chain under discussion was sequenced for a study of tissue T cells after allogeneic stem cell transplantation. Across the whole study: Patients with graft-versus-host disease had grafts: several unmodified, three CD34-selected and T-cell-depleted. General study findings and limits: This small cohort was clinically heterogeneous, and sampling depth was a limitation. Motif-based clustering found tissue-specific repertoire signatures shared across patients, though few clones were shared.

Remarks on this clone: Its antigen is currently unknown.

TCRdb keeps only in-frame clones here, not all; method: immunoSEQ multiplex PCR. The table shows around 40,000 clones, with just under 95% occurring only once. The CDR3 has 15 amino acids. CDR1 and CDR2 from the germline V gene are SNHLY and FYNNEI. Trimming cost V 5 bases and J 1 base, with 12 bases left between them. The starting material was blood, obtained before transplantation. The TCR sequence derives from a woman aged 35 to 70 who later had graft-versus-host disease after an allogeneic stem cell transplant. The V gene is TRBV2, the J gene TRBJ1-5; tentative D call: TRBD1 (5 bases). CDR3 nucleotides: TGTGCCAGCAGTTCGACAGCGAACAGCAATCAGCCCCAGCATTTT. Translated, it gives CASSSTANSNQPQHF.